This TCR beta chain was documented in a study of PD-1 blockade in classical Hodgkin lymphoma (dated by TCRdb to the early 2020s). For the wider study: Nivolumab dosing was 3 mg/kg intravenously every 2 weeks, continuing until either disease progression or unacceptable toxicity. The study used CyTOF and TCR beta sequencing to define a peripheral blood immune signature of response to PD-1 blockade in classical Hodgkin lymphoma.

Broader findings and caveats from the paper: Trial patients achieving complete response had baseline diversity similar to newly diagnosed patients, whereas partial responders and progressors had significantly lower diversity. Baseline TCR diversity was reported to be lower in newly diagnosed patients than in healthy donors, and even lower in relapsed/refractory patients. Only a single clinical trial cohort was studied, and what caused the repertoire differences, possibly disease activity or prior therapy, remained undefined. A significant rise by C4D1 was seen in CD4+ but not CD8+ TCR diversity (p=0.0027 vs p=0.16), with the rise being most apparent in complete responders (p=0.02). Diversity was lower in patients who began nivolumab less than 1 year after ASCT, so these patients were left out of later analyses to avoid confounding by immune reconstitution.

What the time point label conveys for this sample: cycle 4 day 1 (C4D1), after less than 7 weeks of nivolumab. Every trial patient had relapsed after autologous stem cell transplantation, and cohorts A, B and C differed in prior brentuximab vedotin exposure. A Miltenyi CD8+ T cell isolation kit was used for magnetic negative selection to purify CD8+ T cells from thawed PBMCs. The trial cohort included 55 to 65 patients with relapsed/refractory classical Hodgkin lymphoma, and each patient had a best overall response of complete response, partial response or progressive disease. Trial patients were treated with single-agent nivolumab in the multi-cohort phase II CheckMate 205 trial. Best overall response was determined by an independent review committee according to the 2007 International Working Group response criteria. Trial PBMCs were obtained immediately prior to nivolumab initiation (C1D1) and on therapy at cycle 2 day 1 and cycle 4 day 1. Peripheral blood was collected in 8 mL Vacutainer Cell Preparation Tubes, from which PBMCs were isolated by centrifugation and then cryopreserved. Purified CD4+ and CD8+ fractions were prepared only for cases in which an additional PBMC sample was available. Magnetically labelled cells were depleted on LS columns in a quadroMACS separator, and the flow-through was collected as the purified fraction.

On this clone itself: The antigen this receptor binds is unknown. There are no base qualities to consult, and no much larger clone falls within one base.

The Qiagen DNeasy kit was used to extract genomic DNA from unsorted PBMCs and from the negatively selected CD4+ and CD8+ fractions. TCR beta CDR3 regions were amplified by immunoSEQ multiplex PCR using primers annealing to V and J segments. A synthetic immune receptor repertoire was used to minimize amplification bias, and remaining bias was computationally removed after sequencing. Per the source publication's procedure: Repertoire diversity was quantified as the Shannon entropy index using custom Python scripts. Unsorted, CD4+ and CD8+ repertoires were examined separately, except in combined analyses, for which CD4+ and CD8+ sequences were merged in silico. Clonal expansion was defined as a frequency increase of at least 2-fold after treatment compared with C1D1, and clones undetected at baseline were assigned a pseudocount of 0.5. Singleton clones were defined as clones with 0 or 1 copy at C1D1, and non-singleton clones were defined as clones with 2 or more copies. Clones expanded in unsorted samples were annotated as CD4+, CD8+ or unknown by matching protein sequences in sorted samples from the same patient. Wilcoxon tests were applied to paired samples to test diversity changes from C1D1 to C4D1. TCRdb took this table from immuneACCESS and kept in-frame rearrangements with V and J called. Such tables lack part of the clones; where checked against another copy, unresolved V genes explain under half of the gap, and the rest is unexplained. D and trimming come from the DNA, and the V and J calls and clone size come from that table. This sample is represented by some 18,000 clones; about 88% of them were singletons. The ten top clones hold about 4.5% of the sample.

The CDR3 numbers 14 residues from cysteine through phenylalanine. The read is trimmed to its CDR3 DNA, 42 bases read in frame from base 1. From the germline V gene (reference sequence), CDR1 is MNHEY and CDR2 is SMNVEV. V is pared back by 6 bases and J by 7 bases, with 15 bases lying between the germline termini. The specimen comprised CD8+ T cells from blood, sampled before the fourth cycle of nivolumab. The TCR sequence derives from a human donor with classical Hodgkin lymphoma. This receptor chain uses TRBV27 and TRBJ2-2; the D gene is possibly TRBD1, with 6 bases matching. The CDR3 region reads CASSSGTRVGELFF. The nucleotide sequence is TGTGCCAGCAGCTCGGGGACACGGGTCGGGGAGCTGTTTTTT.